The 20 T cell receptor beta chains below come from one sample, sequenced in a study of OX40 agonist ivuxolimab in advanced cancers. Profiling relied on immunoSEQ multiplex PCR, and the TCRdb table lists in-frame clones only, not all of them. Of about 24,000 clones listed, roughly 84% are singletons. Sequenced material: CD4+ or CD8+ T cells sorted from blood, taken in a trial of the OX40 agonist ivuxolimab. The receptors come from an adult with an advanced solid tumor such as melanoma, head and neck, liver or kidney cancer.

The rearrangement joins TRBV4-1 to TRBJ1-4; 8 bases line up with TRBD1. J gave up 8 bases and V 2 bases, and 4 bases lay outside the gene matches. CDR3 length: 14 residues. The germline V gene has CDR1 MGHRA and CDR2 YSYEKL. The CDR3 reads CASSQRDRSEKLFF. The CDR3 bases are TGCGCCAGCAGCCAACGGGACAGGTCCGAAAAACTGTTTTTT.

The J gene is TRBJ2-1, the V gene TRBV11-1; D might be TRBD1 (5 bases). V was cut by 5 bases and J by 0 bases, with 14 bases left in between. CDR1 is SGHAT and CDR2 is FQDESV in the germline V gene (reference sequence). The CDR3 spans 16 residues. CDR3 DNA: TGTGCCAGCAGCCACTGGACACTGAGCTCCTACAATGAGCAGTTCTTC. Amino acid sequence: CASSHWTLSSYNEQFF.

The chain uses TRBV5-6 and TRBJ2-2; 10 bases fit TRBD2. J lost 6 bases, V lost 2 bases, and 4 bases had no gene match. CDR1 SGHDT and CDR2 YYEEEE come from the germline V gene. The CDR3 length is 15 residues. CDR3 in DNA: TGTGCCAGCAGCTTAGCGGGAGGGAGGGCCGGGGAGCTGTTTTTT. Translated, it gives CASSLAGGRAGELFF.

J is TRBJ1-2 and V is TRBV23-1, with TRBD1 matching 9 bases. TRBV23-1 has ORF status, its function being uncertain. Trimming took 4 bases from V and 0 from J; bases not matched to a gene: 3. CDR3 length: 15 amino acids. The CDR3 DNA is TGCGCCAGCAGTCCCCGGACAGGGGCTAACTATGGCTACACCTTC. Translating it yields CASSPRTGANYGYTF.

The J gene is TRBJ1-2, the V gene TRBV19; 8 bases are shared with TRBD1. The V segment lost 3 bases and the J segment 5 bases; nucleotides outside the gene matches: 8. CDR1 is LNHDA and CDR2 is SQIVND in the germline V gene (reference sequence). The CDR3 runs 15 residues. The CDR3 here is CASSILDRDRYGYTF. In nucleotides, the CDR3 is TGTGCCAGTAGTATCCTGGACAGGGATCGGTATGGCTACACCTTC.

J is TRBJ1-2 and V is TRBV6-6, with D uncertain. Germline V gene sequence: CDR1 MNHNY, CDR2 SVGAGI (reference sequence). CDR3 length: 14 amino acids. Trimming took 2 bases from V and 8 from J, leaving 15 bases between them. Here the CDR3 DNA reads TGTGCCAGCAGTTACGAGGAACGGCGAGGGGGCTACACCTTC. Translation gives CASSYEERRGGYTF.

The chain joins TRBV7-3 to TRBJ1-5, with a tentative D call TRBD1 (5 bases). V lost 5 bases to trimming and J lost 6 bases, with 23 bases between them. The CDR3 spans 17 residues. Germline loops: CDR1 SGHTA, CDR2 FQGTGA. This CDR3 reads CASSRIEGSGIIQPQHF. The CDR3 nucleotides read TGTGCCAGCAGCCGGATCGAGGGGAGTGGGATAATTCAGCCCCAGCATTTT.

The CDR3 region is CATSRDWQGSFNEQFF. The CDR3 DNA follows: TGTGCCACCAGCAGAGATTGGCAGGGGAGTTTCAATGAGCAGTTCTTC. This rearrangement joins TRBV15 to TRBJ2-1, with D perhaps matching TRBD1 (6 bases). Trimming shortened V by 0 bases and J by 6 bases, and 15 bases separated the two germline ends. CDR3 size: 16 residues. Germline loops: CDR1 LNHNV, CDR2 YYDKDF (reference sequence).

The chain links TRBV7-2 to TRBJ2-5, with TRBD1 as a possible D gene (5 bases). Looked up from germline, CDR1 is SGHTA and CDR2 is FQGNSA. The CDR3 sequence is 13 residues long. V lost 1 base and J 4 bases, leaving 7 bases between the germline ends. Here the CDR3 reads CASSLGRGETQYF. In nucleotides, the CDR3 is TGTGCCAGCAGCTTAGGAAGGGGAGAGACCCAGTACTTC. Looking up the rest from reference TRBV7-2 and TRBJ2-5 gives the full variable domain: GAGVSQSPSNKVTEKGKDVELRCDPISGHTALYWYRQSLGQGLEFLIYFQGNSAPDKSGLPSDRFSAERTGGSVSTLTIQRTQQEDSAVYLCASSLGRGETQYFGPGTRLLVL.

This clone was picked up one time. The chain joins TRBV5-1 to TRBJ2-5; TRBD2 is a possible D gene (6 bases). The CDR3 totals 13 residues. The V gene's germline CDR1 is SGHRS and CDR2 YFSETQ. V dropped 5 bases and J dropped 4 bases, with 12 bases sitting between them. The CDR3 bases are TGCGCCAGCAGTACGGGGGAGTTAGAGACCCAGTACTTC. Translating it yields CASSTGELETQYF.

V and J are TRBV6-5 and TRBJ2-1; 9 bases are shared with TRBD1. CDR3 length: 15 residues. After removal of 5 bases from V and 6 bases from J, the junction contained 8 bases not matched to a gene. Germline CDR1 MNHEY, CDR2 SVGAGI. CDR3 in DNA: TGTGCCAGCAGTCACCGAGGGACAGGGAGCAATGAGCAGTTCTTC. The encoded protein is CASSHRGTGSNEQFF.

The chain has TRBV4-3 and TRBJ2-7; 9 bases align to TRBD2. In germline, CDR1 is LGHNA, CDR2 YSLEER. The CDR3 sequence is 16 residues long. V lost 4 bases and J lost 7; bases outside the gene matches: 14. The CDR3 nucleotides are TGCGCCAGCAGCCCGGGGCCCAGCGGGAGGCCCCTGGAGCAGTACTTC. It codes for CASSPGPSGRPLEQYF.

Here the CDR3 reads CSARDGQRQFF. In DNA form, the CDR3 reads TGCAGTGCTAGAGACGGTCAGCGGCAGTTCTTC. J is TRBJ2-1 and V is TRBV20-1; D remains ambiguous. Trimming shortened V by 0 bases and J by 12 bases, and 9 bases separated the two germline ends. CDR1 is DFQATT and CDR2 is SNEGSKA in the germline V gene (reference sequence). The CDR3 spans 11 residues.

The rearrangement links TRBV5-5 to TRBJ2-7; possible D gene TRBD1, 6 bases. The CDR3 has 15 amino acids. Germline-derived CDR1 and CDR2 are SGHKS and YYEKEE (reference sequence). V was pared by 2 bases and J by 0 bases, with 12 bases between. CDR3 bases: TGTGCCAGCAGCTTACGGACAGACGCCTCCTACGAGCAGTACTTC. This encodes CASSLRTDASYEQYF.

The rearrangement links TRBV19 to TRBJ1-2, with TRBD1 matching over 9 bases. CDR1 and CDR2 (germline): LNHDA, SQIVND (reference sequence). The J segment lost 2 bases and the V segment lost 7 bases, leaving 8 bases of the junction unmatched. This CDR3 has 15 amino acids. This CDR3 is CASTPDRGENYGYTF. The CDR3 DNA reads TGTGCCAGTACCCCGGACAGGGGCGAGAACTATGGCTACACCTTC.

This sequence joins TRBV4-2 and TRBJ2-7; maybe TRBD2 (6 bases). With 0 bases removed from V and 0 bases from J, the gap between germline ends came to 18 bases. CDR3 length equals 18 residues. CDR1 is LGHNA, CDR2 YNFKEQ, per germline. CDR3 coding DNA: TGTGCCAGCAGCCAAGAGCTTGTCGGGGGTAGTGCCTCCTACGAGCAGTACTTC. It encodes CASSQELVGGSASYEQYF.

The chain joins TRBV7-2 to TRBJ1-3; tentatively, D is TRBD1 (6 bases). The V and J ends lost 5 bases and 4 bases respectively, with 12 bases between them. Germline V gene lookup returns CDR1 SGHTA and CDR2 FQGNSA. This CDR3 contains 14 residues. In DNA, the CDR3 is TGTGCCAGCAGCCCACTAGGGGGAGGAAACACCATATATTTT. It specifies CASSPLGGGNTIYF.

The chain links TRBV5-1 to TRBJ1-1; TRBD1 might be the D (5 bases). The CDR3 has 16 residues. Germline values: CDR1 SGHRS, CDR2 YFSETQ. Trimming took off 4 bases at V and 2 bases at J, with 18 bases between the two ends. The CDR3 sequence is CASSLIPGGSNTEAFF. In nucleotides, the CDR3 is TGCGCCAGCAGCCTTATACCGGGGGGATCCAACACTGAAGCTTTCTTT.

This chain uses TRBV7-8 with TRBJ1-5; D gene unclear. The length of the CDR3 is 13 residues. The V and J ends lost 1 base and 9 bases respectively, with 10 bases between them. Germline V CDR1 and CDR2: SGHVS, FQNEAQ. CDR3 protein: CASSLEEGAPQHF. The CDR3 DNA reads TGTGCCAGCAGCTTAGAGGAGGGCGCGCCCCAGCATTTT.

This clone was recorded once. This chain uses TRBV9 with TRBJ2-3; D ambiguous. With 5 bases removed from V and 1 base from J, the gap between germline ends came to 11 bases. The CDR3 is 14 residues long. Looked up from germline, CDR1 is SGDLS and CDR2 is YYNGEE. Written as DNA, the CDR3 is TGTGCCAGCAGTTCCAACCTTGGCACAGATACGCAGTATTTT. Protein: CASSSNLGTDTQYF.